This TCR beta chain was identified in a study of cytomegalovirus exposure and HLA in healthy donors. About the study: The approximately 120 validation repertoires were reported in a later analysis to have been generated on the same platform as the roughly 670 first-cohort repertoires.

Measured with immunoSEQ multiplex PCR; TCRdb has only the in-frame clones, and not every one. There are roughly 150,000 clones in the sample; roughly 89% occur only once, and 10% to 13% lies in the top ten. A note on this clone: Its cognate antigen is unknown.

The CDR3 covers 13 residues. The trim removed 5 bases at V and 13 bases at J, leaving 13 bases unmatched. Germline V gene data show CDR1 as MGHRA and CDR2 as YSYEKL. Study-wide results and limits: TCR sequences were mostly rare, though some public TCRs occurred in many donors. According to a subsequent analysis, TCR clusters from the first cohort were inclined to appear together in the 120 validation repertoires. The authors enumerated around 150 TCR beta chains as linked to cytomegalovirus.

The receptor was isolated from a woman aged 18-29 years in good health and CMV-seropositive. J is TRBJ1-1 and V is TRBV4-1; 7 bases line up with TRBD1. The sequenced material came from PBMCs. The CDR3 nucleotides are TGCGCCAGCAGCACCCAAAAGACAGGGTGGGTTTTCTTT. This translates into CASSTQKTGWVFF.